The clone carrying this TCR beta chain was detected only a few times. As for time point: newly diagnosed GD, antithyroid drugs for less than 3 months. Making the TCR library involved RNA that had been extracted from PBMCs. The CDR3 is made up of 14 amino acids. Trimming cost V 5 bases and J 5 bases; bases outside gene matches: 11. Looked up from germline, CDR1 is DFQATT and CDR2 is SNEGSKA (reference sequence). Both iRepertoire HTBI primers and Arm-PCR of CDR3 regions were used to build the TCR beta libraries. TCRdb re-analysed the multiplex PCR reads in MiXCR, keeping a single row per CDR3 protein. The sample lists a few hundred thousand distinct CDR3 sequences, around 15% seen once, with roughly 21% in the top ten. This entry is derived from a study of regulatory T cells in long-lasting Graves disease. Study details: For under 3 months, newly diagnosed Graves' patients had been taking antithyroid drugs.

The sample was also linked to a second study, of T cells in Graves' hyperthyroidism and ophthalmopathy. As reported in that work: The HTBI primer set served for first-round RT-PCR of the TCR CDR3. Separating ophthalmopathy from stable hyperthyroidism was achieved by a 13 V-J model.

This specimen consisted of peripheral blood mononuclear cells (PBMCs), obtained at new diagnosis, from a patient treated with antithyroid drugs. This receptor was taken from a woman between 18 and 29 years old with Graves disease. This rearrangement joins TRBV20-1 to TRBJ2-5; TRBD2 aligns across 7 bases. The CDR3 sequence: CSAPRAGVMETQYF. Here the CDR3 DNA reads TGCAGTGCTCCCCGGGCGGGGGTTATGGAGACCCAGTACTTC.